A selection of T cell receptor beta chains follows, all from one sample in a study of T-cell reconstitution after alpha-beta-depleted transplantation in children. TCRdb re-analysed the PCR reads in MiXCR, keeping a single row per CDR3 protein. Of approximately 110,000 distinct CDR3 sequences detected, approximately 22% appear once; the ten largest clones hold 10%. Sequencing was performed on PBMCs, mostly from graft donor cells, taken 180 days after TCRalphabeta/CD19-depleted stem cell transplant. All receptors derive from a male patient between 2 and 10 years old who had a stem cell transplant for chronic granulomatous disease, so the T cells may come from the graft donor. Both conserved end residues are part of each CDR3. A D gene is named only where the DNA matches it firmly. Rows give clone size only sometimes, using once, few, many, or a class for an expanded clone.

TRBD1	TRBV29-1	many	TRBJ2-4	TGCAGCGCATCTCGACAGGGTTCCAAAAACATTCAGTACTTC	CSASRQGSKNIQYF
NA	TRBV5-1	NA	TRBJ1-3	TGCGCCAGCACGACACATTACTCTGAGGACGGTTACTCTGGAAACACCATATATTTT	CASTTHYSEDGYSGNTIYF
NA	TRBV29-1	many	TRBJ2-5	TGCAGCGGTGGGGGCGAGGAGACCCAGTACTTC	CSGGGEETQYF
NA	TRBV5-1	NA	TRBJ1-5	TGCGCCAGCAGCTTGGTGGCGGGGGCAGGGCAGCCCCAGCATTTT	CASSLVAGAGQPQHF
NA	TRBV15	once	TRBJ2-3	TGTGCCACCAGCAGAGACTGGGCCAGGGGAACAGATACGCAGTATTTT	CATSRDWARGTDTQYF
NA	TRBV11-2	few	TRBJ2-2	TGTGCCAGCAGCTTAGATAGTCGTGAGCTGTTTTTT	CASSLDSRELFF
NA	TRBV20-1	many	TRBJ2-1	TGCAGTGCTGATTGGTCCTACAATGAGCAGTTCTTC	CSADWSYNEQFF
NA	TRBV20-1	many	TRBJ2-5	TGCAGTGCTTTAGCGACTCGAGAGACCCAGTACTTC	CSALATRETQYF
NA	TRBV12-3/TRBV12-4	few	TRBJ2-7	TGTGCCAGCAGTTTATCCCACCGAACCTACGAGCAGTACTTC	CASSLSHRTYEQYF
NA	TRBV27	NA	TRBJ1-5	TGTGCCAGCAGTTGGTCCGGGGCCGGGCAGCCCCAGCATTTT	CASSWSGAGQPQHF
TRBD1	TRBV12-3/TRBV12-4	NA	TRBJ2-5	TGTGCCAGCAGTTTACCGACAGGGGGGACCCAGTACTTC	CASSLPTGGTQYF
NA	TRBV27	many	TRBJ2-4	TGTGCCAGCAGTTTATATCCGGTTAGGGATTCCAAAAACATTCAGTACTTC	CASSLYPVRDSKNIQYF
NA	TRBV29-1	few	TRBJ2-1	TGCAGCGTTCCGGACTCTGCTTGGGAGCAGTTCTTC	CSVPDSAWEQFF
TRBD2	TRBV12-3/TRBV12-4	many	TRBJ2-2	TGTGCCAGCAGTTTTTCTAGCGGGGTTTTCACCGGGGAGCTGTTTTTT	CASSFSSGVFTGELFF
NA	TRBV27	NA	TRBJ2-5	TGTGCCAGCAGTTTTTTGGGGTACCAAGAGACCCAGTACTTC	CASSFLGYQETQYF
NA	TRBV20-1	NA	TRBJ2-1	TGCAGTGCCAGTGGACGGTATTCCTACAATGAGCAGTTCTTC	CSASGRYSYNEQFF
TRBD2	TRBV15	many	TRBJ2-3	TGTGCCACCAGCACCTTGGGCGGGGGGAGCACAGATACGCAGTATTTT	CATSTLGGGSTDTQYF
NA	TRBV7-2	many	TRBJ2-4	TGTGCCAGCAGCTTAGGACAAGAAAACATTCAGTACTTC	CASSLGQENIQYF
TRBD2	TRBV9	few	TRBJ2-7	TGTGCCAGCAGCGTAGAACTAGCGGGCTATGAGCAGTACTTC	CASSVELAGYEQYF
TRBD1	TRBV29-1	few	TRBJ2-2	TGCAGCGTCGGACAGGGGTACACCGGGGAGCTGTTTTTT	CSVGQGYTGELFF
NA	TRBV20-1	few	TRBJ2-5	TGCAGTGCTAGAGTAAGCGTCCAAGAGACCCAGTACTTC	CSARVSVQETQYF
TRBD2	TRBV9	NA	TRBJ2-1	TGTGCCAGCAGCACACTGACTAGCAGCTACAATGAGCAGTTCTTC	CASSTLTSSYNEQFF
NA	TRBV20-1	many	TRBJ2-5	TGCAGTGCTGTCCGGACTTTCCTTCAAGAGACCCAGTACTTC	CSAVRTFLQETQYF
NA	TRBV4-2	few	TRBJ2-6	TGTGCCAGCAGCCAAGCGTCGGGGGACGGGGCCAACGTCCTGACTTTC	CASSQASGDGANVLTF
NA	TRBV6-2/TRBV6-3	NA	TRBJ2-5	TGTGCCAGCCGCCATAGGCTTGCACCAGAGACCCAGTACTTC	CASRHRLAPETQYF
NA	TRBV18	few	TRBJ2-4	TGTGCCAGCTCTCAGGGCGGCCGAGTCAGCAAAAACATTCAGTACTTC	CASSQGGRVSKNIQYF
NA	TRBV6-9	NA	TRBJ1-5	TGTGCCAGCGATGAGGATCAGCCCCAGCATTTT	CASDEDQPQHF
TRBD1	TRBV4-2	NA	TRBJ1-6	TGTGCCAGCAGCCAAGGGGACAGGGACATTTCACCCCTCCACTTT	CASSQGDRDISPLHF
NA	TRBV12-3/TRBV12-4	many	TRBJ2-7	TGTGCCAGCAGTGAAACCGGGACACCCACGGAGCGGTACTTC	CASSETGTPTERYF
TRBD2	TRBV7-9	NA	TRBJ2-3	TGTGCCAGCAGCCCCCGTGGGGGGGGCACAGATACGCAGTATTTT	CASSPRGGGTDTQYF